This T cell receptor beta chain was retrieved from a study of T-cell reconstitution after alpha-beta-depleted transplantation in children. This CDR3 is 13 amino acids long. The germline V gene encodes CDR1 SQVTM and CDR2 ANQGSEA. V lost 6 bases, J lost 6 bases, and 5 bases stayed unmatched. Unique molecular identifiers were used in preparing the TCRbeta library. MiXCR, applied by TCRdb to the PCR reads, yields one record per CDR3 protein. The sample yields around 370,000 distinct CDR3 sequences, approximately 10% seen once. The table lists this clonotype with a few counts. The clonotype was recovered from a human donor who donated a stem cell graft to a child with acute lymphoblastic leukemia. The chain uses TRBV29-1 and TRBJ2-1; 10 bases align to TRBD2. The source material was PBMCs from the stem cell graft donor, sampled from the stem cell graft. The CDR3: CSVRGLASNEQFF. The CDR3 DNA sequence: TGCAGCGTCCGGGGACTAGCGTCCAATGAGCAGTTCTTC.